The 30 T cell receptor beta chains reported below all come from one sample, sequenced in a study of technical replicates of blood from a handful of donors. Repertoires were generated with immunoSEQ multiplex PCR, while TCRdb's copy carries only in-frame clones and drops some. The table has fewer than 65,000 clones, over 75% seen once. Sequences were obtained from PBMCs. The receptors stem from a human donor in good health. Some clones in this sample may be carry-over from other donors' samples.

This chain links TRBV29-1 with TRBJ2-5, with 14 bases identical to TRBD2. The CDR3 runs to 16 residues. The V segment lost 2 bases and the J segment 4 bases; nucleotides outside the gene matches: 6. The germline gives CDR1 SQVTM, CDR2 ANQGSEA. The DNA of the CDR3 is TGCAGCGTTGAACGAAGGGGACTAGCGGGGGTAGAGACCCAGTACTTC. Translated, it gives CSVERRGLAGVETQYF.

This chain joins TRBV2 and TRBJ2-7; TRBD2 matches at 7 bases. Trimming cost V 2 bases and J 5 bases; bases outside gene matches: 9. From germline, CDR1 is SNHLY and CDR2 FYNNEI. The CDR3 length is 15 residues. As DNA, the CDR3 is TGTGCCAGCAGTGAATTGGGGGGGTCTTTGCACGAGCAGTACTTC. It yields the protein CASSELGGSLHEQYF.

The V and J genes are TRBV25-1 and TRBJ1-1, with TRBD1 identical over 11 bases. The V gene end was trimmed by 4 bases and the J gene end by 0 bases; junction bases not matched to a gene: 1. The CDR3 consists of 15 residues. In germline, CDR1 is MGHDK, CDR2 SYGVNS. CDR3: CASSGDRGMNTEAFF. The CDR3 nucleotides are TGTGCCAGCAGTGGGGACAGGGGGATGAACACTGAAGCTTTCTTT. Filled out from reference TRBV25-1 and TRBJ1-1, the complete variable domain reads EADIYQTPRYLVIGTGKKITLECSQTMGHDKMYWYQQDPGMELHLIHYSYGVNSTEKGDLSSESTVSRIRTEHFPLTLESARPSHTSQYLCASSGDRGMNTEAFFGQGTRLTVV.

The rearrangement joins TRBV5-5 to TRBJ2-7; no definite D call. Germline V gene data show CDR1 as SGHKS and CDR2 as YYEKEE (reference sequence). Trimming left V 0 bases short and J 3 bases short, with 10 bases between. The CDR3 is made up of 14 amino acids. The CDR3: CASSLGQANYEQYF. For the CDR3, the DNA is TGTGCCAGCAGCTTGGGTCAAGCTAACTACGAGCAGTACTTC. The complete variable domain, with remaining parts taken from reference TRBV5-5 and TRBJ2-7, reads DAGVTQSPTHLIKTRGQQVTLRCSPISGHKSVSWYQQVLGQGPQFIFQYYEKEERGRGNFPDRFSARQFPNYSSELNVNALLLGDSALYLCASSLGQANYEQYFGPGTRLTVT.

The rearrangement links TRBV5-1 to TRBJ1-5, with D unclear. The CDR3 length is 13 residues. Germline-derived CDR1 and CDR2 are SGHRS and YFSETQ. The V end was cut by 2 bases, the J end by 4 bases, with 7 bases between. CDR3 nucleotide sequence: TGCGCCAGCAGCTTCGGTCCTAATCAGCCCCAGCATTTT. Encoded protein: CASSFGPNQPQHF.

The chain combines TRBV4-1 with TRBJ2-3; D may be TRBD1 (6 bases). CDR1 and CDR2 (germline): MGHRA, YSYEKL. Deletions cut 5 bases from V and 6 bases from J, with 12 bases between. CDR3 length: 13 amino acids. DNA of the CDR3: TGCGCCAGCAGCGCCTTGGGGGCCGATACGCAGTATTTT. Protein sequence: CASSALGADTQYF.

The V call is TRBV7-9, the J call TRBJ2-7; D not certain. Per the germline V gene, CDR1 is SEHNR and CDR2 is FQNEAQ (reference sequence). V gave up 5 bases and J gave up 2 bases, with 13 bases separating them. The CDR3 is made up of 14 amino acids. The CDR3, as DNA: TGTGCCAGCAGCCCCCCAGTGGCCACCTACGAGCAGTACTTC. Encoded protein: CASSPPVATYEQYF. Full variable domain (outside the CDR3, taken from reference TRBV7-9 and TRBJ2-7): DTGVSQNPRHKITKRGQNVTFRCDPISEHNRLYWYRQTLGQGPEFLTYFQNEAQLEKSRLLSDRFSAERPKGSFSTLEIQRTEQGDSAMYLCASSPPVATYEQYFGPGTRLTVT.

This rearrangement joins TRBV19 to TRBJ2-7; TRBD2 matches at 12 bases. V lost 1 base and J lost 1; bases outside the gene matches: 2. The CDR3 totals 16 residues. CDR1 is LNHDA and CDR2 is SQIVND in the germline V gene (reference sequence). This chain's CDR3 is CASSIVGTSGSYEQYF. DNA of the CDR3: TGTGCCAGTAGTATAGTAGGGACTAGCGGGTCCTACGAGCAGTACTTC.

V usage is TRBV6-1 and J usage is TRBJ2-5; 9 positions match TRBD2. CDR3 length: 17 amino acids. Germline V gives CDR1 MNHNS, CDR2 SASEGT. The trim removed 1 base at V and 4 bases at J, leaving 10 bases unmatched. DNA of the CDR3: TGTGCCAGCAGTGAAGTACGGGGCGGGGGGGCCGGAGAGACCCAGTACTTC. It yields the protein CASSEVRGGGAGETQYF.

This rearrangement joins TRBV2 to TRBJ2-1, with TRBD2 identical over 11 bases. Germline V gene lookup returns CDR1 SNHLY and CDR2 FYNNEI. The CDR3 totals 13 residues. CDR3 region: CAEGTSGGGEQFF. DNA of the CDR3: TGTGCAGAAGGGACTAGCGGCGGTGGGGAGCAGTTCTTC.

This clone showed up just a few times. This rearrangement joins TRBV30 to TRBJ1-2; TRBD1 is a possible D gene (5 bases). The V and J ends lost 8 bases and 7 bases respectively, with 14 bases between them. CDR1 GTSNPN and CDR2 SVGIG come from the germline V gene (reference sequence). The CDR3 consists of 11 residues. The CDR3 sequence is CAGPGVVGYTF. The CDR3, as DNA: TGTGCCGGGCCGGGGGTGGTTGGCTACACCTTC.

Here the CDR3 DNA reads TGTGCCAGCAGCTTATCAGCGGGGGAACAGTACGAGCAGTACTTC. It yields the protein CASSLSAGEQYEQYF. This chain links TRBV7-8 with TRBJ2-7; 8 bases fit TRBD2. This CDR3 is 15 amino acids long. Germline V CDR1 and CDR2: SGHVS, FQNEAQ. Trimming cost V 2 bases and J 4 bases; bases outside gene matches: 7.

Here the CDR3 reads CAISVGTSGNQETQYF. The CDR3, as DNA: TGTGCCATCAGCGTCGGGACTAGCGGCAACCAAGAGACCCAGTACTTC. The chain recombines TRBV10-3 with TRBJ2-5, with 11 bases matching TRBD2. Germline trimming cut 6 bases from V and 0 bases from J; bases unmatched to any gene: 6. The germline CDR1 and CDR2 sequences are ENHRY and SYGVKD. CDR3 length: 16 amino acids.

The rearrangement links TRBV27 to TRBJ2-1, with TRBD1 matching over 9 bases. Germline V lookup: CDR1 MNHEY, CDR2 SMNVEV (reference sequence). The CDR3 runs 15 residues. Losses at the gene ends were 6 bases for V and 9 bases for J; bases not matched to a gene: 12. CDR3 DNA: TGTGCCAGCAGGGTAGGCGGGACAGGGTTTTTTGAGCAGTTCTTC. It translates to CASRVGGTGFFEQFF.

There are a few counts of this clone. The chain joins TRBV5-1 to TRBJ1-2; D possibly corresponds to TRBD1 (5 bases). The CDR3 is made up of 16 amino acids. V gave up 0 bases and J gave up 6 bases, with 18 bases separating them. Germline loops: CDR1 SGHRS, CDR2 YFSETQ. As DNA, the CDR3 is TGCGCCAGCAGCTTGGGGGCAGGGTCGGTGGTTAATGGCTACACCTTC. Translating it yields CASSLGAGSVVNGYTF.

The chain links TRBV6-1 to TRBJ2-5, with no clear D. Germline values: CDR1 MNHNS, CDR2 SASEGT. V was clipped by 1 base and J by 5 bases, with 11 bases between them. The CDR3 totals 14 residues. The CDR3 protein is CASSEVTVQETQYF. CDR3 sequence (DNA): TGTGCCAGCAGTGAAGTAACCGTTCAGGAGACCCAGTACTTC.

V usage is TRBV9 and J usage is TRBJ1-1; 7 positions match TRBD1. The CDR3 runs 14 residues. Germline V lookup: CDR1 SGDLS, CDR2 YYNGEE. With 4 bases clipped from V and 2 bases from J, the junction kept 5 bases outside the gene matches. CDR3 DNA: TGTGCCAGCAGCCCGGGGACAGCCAACACTGAAGCTTTCTTT. Translated: CASSPGTANTEAFF.

This clone was observed a single time. The chain couples TRBV30 to TRBJ1-1; possibly TRBD1 for D (5 bases). The germline V gene has CDR1 GTSNPN and CDR2 SVGIG (reference sequence). Trimming took 0 bases from V and 4 from J, leaving 12 bases between them. The CDR3 runs 14 residues. The CDR3 here is CAWSVEGRTTEAFF. The CDR3, as DNA: TGTGCCTGGAGTGTGGAGGGGAGAACCACTGAAGCTTTCTTT. Supplemented by reference TRBV30 and TRBJ1-1, the full variable domain reads SQTIHQWPATLVQPVGSPLSLECTVEGTSNPNLYWYRQAAGRGLQLLFYSVGIGQISSEVPQNLSASRPQDRQFILSSKKLLLSDSGFYLCAWSVEGRTTEAFFGQGTRLTVV.

J is TRBJ1-1 and V is TRBV11-3; 9 positions match TRBD1. J was trimmed by 4 bases and V by 4 bases; bases with no gene match: 7. This CDR3 is built from 15 residues. The germline V gene encodes CDR1 SGHNT and CDR2 YENEEA. The CDR3 is CASSSSTGGGTEAFF. CDR3 nucleotides: TGTGCCAGCAGCTCATCGACAGGGGGGGGCACTGAAGCTTTCTTT.

The V call is TRBV4-3, the J call TRBJ2-1, with D perhaps matching TRBD2 (6 bases). V was clipped by 4 bases and J by 3 bases, with 19 bases between them. CDR3 length: 17 residues. Looked up from germline, CDR1 is LGHNA and CDR2 is YSLEER. The CDR3 bases are TGCGCCAGCAGCCTAGAGGCGGGAAGAATGCTCTACAATGAGCAGTTCTTC. It yields the protein CASSLEAGRMLYNEQFF.

The chain recombines TRBV7-2 with TRBJ1-5, with D uncertain. Between the trimmed V and J ends, which lost 2 bases and 0 bases, there was a span of 8 bases. The CDR3 consists of 15 residues. CDR1 and CDR2 from the germline V gene are SGHTA and FQGNSA. CDR3 DNA sequence: TGTGCCAGCAGCTTATTTTATTATAGCAATCAGCCCCAGCATTTT. It is translated as CASSLFYYSNQPQHF.

The rearrangement joins TRBV5-6 to TRBJ1-2; 8 bases align to TRBD1. V was pared by 3 bases and J by 5 bases, with 0 bases of the junction left unmatched. Per the germline V gene, CDR1 is SGHDT and CDR2 is YYEEEE. The CDR3 is made up of 12 amino acids. CDR3 region: CASSWTGYGYTF. The CDR3 DNA is TGTGCCAGCAGCTGGACAGGGTATGGCTACACCTTC. The variable domain in full, with the rest retrieved from reference TRBV5-6 and TRBJ1-2, is DAGVTQSPTHLIKTRGQQVTLRCSPKSGHDTVSWYQQALGQGPQFIFQYYEEEERQRGNFPDRFSGHQFPNYSSELNVNALLLGDSALYLCASSWTGYGYTFGSGTRLTVV.

This clone was counted only a few times. V usage is TRBV19 and J usage is TRBJ1-2, with D uncertain. V lost 6 bases and J 2 bases, leaving 16 bases between the germline ends. The CDR3 totals 15 residues. Germline CDR1 and CDR2: LNHDA and SQIVND (reference sequence). The CDR3 nucleotides read TGTGCCAGTAGCAGGAGGGATGGAGGAAACTATGGCTACACCTTC. As protein: CASSRRDGGNYGYTF. The whole variable domain, remainder taken from reference TRBV19 and TRBJ1-2, is DGGITQSPKYLFRKEGQNVTLSCEQNLNHDAMYWYRQDPGQGLRLIYYSQIVNDFQKGDIAEGYSVSREKKESFPLTVTSAQKNPTAFYLCASSRRDGGNYGYTFGSGTRLTVV.

This chain uses TRBV29-1 with TRBJ2-3, with no clear D. The V and J ends lost 4 bases and 4 bases respectively, with 15 bases between them. Germline V gene lookup returns CDR1 SQVTM and CDR2 ANQGSEA. The CDR3 has 14 residues. The CDR3 nucleotides are TGCAGCGTTGCGGTCTCCGTAGTGGCAGATACGCAGTATTTT. Protein sequence: CSVAVSVVADTQYF.

This chain uses TRBV19 with TRBJ2-2; 8 positions match TRBD2. Trimming removed 3 bases from V and 6 bases from J; junction bases left unmatched: 9. CDR3 length: 16 amino acids. CDR1 LNHDA and CDR2 SQIVND come from the germline V gene (reference sequence). Here the CDR3 reads CASSIPAGGSPGELFF. CDR3 coding DNA: TGTGCCAGTAGTATCCCTGCGGGGGGAAGCCCCGGGGAGCTGTTTTTT.

V is TRBV4-3 and J is TRBJ2-3, with 9 bases lining up with TRBD2. The V segment lost 4 bases and the J segment 5 bases; nucleotides outside the gene matches: 16. The CDR3 is made up of 18 amino acids. Germline V gene lookup returns CDR1 LGHNA and CDR2 YSLEER. The CDR3 here is CASSPTGVAGVGKDTQYF. In nucleotides, the CDR3 is TGCGCCAGCAGCCCGACGGGGGTAGCGGGGGTCGGGAAAGATACGCAGTATTTT.

The CDR3 nucleotides read TGTGCCAGCAGCTTGGGCACAAACTCCTACAATGAGCAGTTCTTC. This codes for CASSLGTNSYNEQFF. The chain is built from TRBV7-3 and TRBJ2-1; D remains ambiguous. V was trimmed by 3 bases and J by 0 bases, leaving 9 bases between them. Per the germline V gene, CDR1 is SGHTA and CDR2 is FQGTGA. This CDR3 has 15 residues.

The chain links TRBV7-8 to TRBJ2-3; TRBD1 might be the D (5 bases). Germline CDR1 SGHVS, CDR2 FQNEAQ. V was cut by 1 base and J by 5 bases, with 10 bases left in between. CDR3 length equals 14 residues. The CDR3 DNA reads as TGTGCCAGCAGCTTAGTTCCAACAGGAGATACGCAGTATTTT. Residues: CASSLVPTGDTQYF.

This sequence joins TRBV6-5 and TRBJ2-7; 8 nucleotides match TRBD2. This CDR3 spans 14 amino acids. V was pared by 0 bases and J by 2 bases, with 0 bases of the junction left unmatched. Looked up from germline, CDR1 is MNHEY and CDR2 is SVGAGI. The DNA for the CDR3 is TGTGCCAGCAGTTACTCGCGGGGGGCCTACGAGCAGTACTTC. Translating it yields CASSYSRGAYEQYF.

The chain couples TRBV5-1 to TRBJ2-7, with 11 bases aligning to TRBD1. CDR1 is SGHRS, CDR2 YFSETQ, per germline. The CDR3 length is 16 residues. Trimming at V came to 0 bases and at J to 0 bases, leaving 2 bases not matched to a gene. As DNA, the CDR3 is TGCGCCAGCAGCTTGGCCGGGACAGGGGGCTCCTACGAGCAGTACTTC. This codes for CASSLAGTGGSYEQYF.